Sequencing of this T cell receptor (beta chain) was carried out in a study of cytomegalovirus exposure and HLA in healthy donors. The study, taken as a whole, reports: Overall, approximately 150 TCR beta chains were annotated as cytomegalovirus-associated.

The PCR ran on 60 Vbeta and 13 Jbeta primers. The method was immunoSEQ multiplex PCR; TCRdb's version includes in-frame clones alone and lacks a portion of them. Counted here are 150,000 to 200,000 clones, 76% occurring once; the ten biggest clones make up 3.1%. Sampled while nominally healthy, donors likely had unrecorded immune exposures. Per the germline V gene, CDR1 is LNHDA and CDR2 is SQIVND (reference sequence). CDR3 length equals 14 residues. Losses at the gene ends were 7 bases for V and 4 bases for J; bases not matched to a gene: 10. Of note for this clone: Antigen specificity is unknown.

The receptor was derived from a male donor in good health and CMV-seronegative. The chain employs TRBV19 and TRBJ2-7, with TRBD1 identical over 7 bases. Input material: PBMCs. CDR3 coding DNA: TGTGCCAGTAAAAAAGAAACAGGGGTTTACGAGCAGTACTTC. This sequence encodes CASKKETGVYEQYF.